The source of this TCR beta chain is a study of OX40 agonist ivuxolimab in advanced cancers. Study-wide context: People in dose escalation had one of these cancers: hepatocellular carcinoma, melanoma, renal cell or head and neck cancer.

Here immunoSEQ multiplex PCR was the method, and the copy in TCRdb shows in-frame clones only, minus some. In the table there are about 31,000 clones, around 90% of which are singletons. Study conclusions and caveats: Fewer expanded clones were found on average in CD4+ than in CD8+ T cells.

Looked up from germline, CDR1 is SGHRS and CDR2 is YFSETQ. CDR3 length equals 12 residues. V lost 0 bases, J lost 6 bases, and 7 bases lay in between. As for this clone: What it binds is not known.

This rearrangement joins TRBV5-1 to TRBJ2-7; D unresolved. The input for sequencing was CD4+ or CD8+ T cells sorted from blood, taken in a trial of the OX40 agonist ivuxolimab. This receptor was taken from an adult with an advanced solid tumor such as melanoma, head and neck, liver or kidney cancer. The CDR3 DNA reads TGCGCCAGCAGCTTGGGCCAGACCGAGCAGTACTTC. Its protein is CASSLGQTEQYF.